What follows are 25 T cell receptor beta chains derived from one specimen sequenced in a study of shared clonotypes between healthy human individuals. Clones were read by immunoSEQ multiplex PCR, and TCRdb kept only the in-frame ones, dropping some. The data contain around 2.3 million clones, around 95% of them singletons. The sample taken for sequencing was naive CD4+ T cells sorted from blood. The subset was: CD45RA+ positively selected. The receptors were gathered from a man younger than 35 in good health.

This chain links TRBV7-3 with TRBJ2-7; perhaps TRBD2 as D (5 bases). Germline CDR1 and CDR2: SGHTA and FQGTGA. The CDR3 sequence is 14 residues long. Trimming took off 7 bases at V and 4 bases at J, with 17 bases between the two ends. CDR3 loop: CASNRTGSSYEQYF. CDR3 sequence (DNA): TGTGCCAGCAACCGGACGGGGAGTTCTTACGAGCAGTACTTC.

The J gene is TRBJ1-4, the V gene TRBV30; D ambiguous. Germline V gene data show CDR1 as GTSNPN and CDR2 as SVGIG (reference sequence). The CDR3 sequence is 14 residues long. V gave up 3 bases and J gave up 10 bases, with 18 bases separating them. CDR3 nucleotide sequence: TGTGCCTGGAGGGTCCGGGCTGCGGATGGAAAACTGTTTTTT. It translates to CAWRVRAADGKLFF. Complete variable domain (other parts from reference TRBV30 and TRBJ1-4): SQTIHQWPATLVQPVGSPLSLECTVEGTSNPNLYWYRQAAGRGLQLLFYSVGIGQISSEVPQNLSASRPQDRQFILSSKKLLLSDSGFYLCAWRVRAADGKLFFGSGTQLSVL.

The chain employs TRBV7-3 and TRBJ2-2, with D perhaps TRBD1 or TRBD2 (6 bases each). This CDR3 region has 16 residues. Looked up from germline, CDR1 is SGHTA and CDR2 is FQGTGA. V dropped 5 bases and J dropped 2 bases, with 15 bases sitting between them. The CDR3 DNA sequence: TGTGCCAGCAGCCCTAGGGGGGCTCTTAACACCGGGGAGCTGTTTTTT. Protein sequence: CASSPRGALNTGELFF. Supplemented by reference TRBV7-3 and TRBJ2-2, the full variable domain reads GAGVSQTPSNKVTEKGKYVELRCDPISGHTALYWYRQSLGQGPEFLIYFQGTGAADDSGLPNDRFFAVRPEGSVSTLKIQRTERGDSAVYLCASSPRGALNTGELFFGEGSRLTVL.

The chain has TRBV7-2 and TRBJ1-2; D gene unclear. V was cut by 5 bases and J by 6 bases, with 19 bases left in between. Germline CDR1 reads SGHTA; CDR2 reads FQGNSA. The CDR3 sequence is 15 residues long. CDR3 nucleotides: TGTGCCAGCAGCCCAATCCCCACCTCTAGGGATGGCTACACCTTC. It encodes CASSPIPTSRDGYTF.

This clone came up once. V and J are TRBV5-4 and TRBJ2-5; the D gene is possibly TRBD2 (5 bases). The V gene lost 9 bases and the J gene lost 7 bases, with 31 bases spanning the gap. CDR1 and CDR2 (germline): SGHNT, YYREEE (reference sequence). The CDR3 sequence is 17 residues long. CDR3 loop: CATSGVGILGSPGTQYF. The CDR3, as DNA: TGTGCCACCTCCGGTGTGGGCATCTTGGGGAGTCCAGGGACCCAGTACTTC.

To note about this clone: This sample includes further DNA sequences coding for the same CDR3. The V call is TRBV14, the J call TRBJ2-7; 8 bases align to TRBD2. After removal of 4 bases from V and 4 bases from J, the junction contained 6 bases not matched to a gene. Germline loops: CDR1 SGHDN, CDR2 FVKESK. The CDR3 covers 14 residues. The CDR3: CASSRERGPYEQYF. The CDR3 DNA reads TGTGCCAGCAGCCGTGAGCGGGGGCCGTACGAGCAGTACTTC.

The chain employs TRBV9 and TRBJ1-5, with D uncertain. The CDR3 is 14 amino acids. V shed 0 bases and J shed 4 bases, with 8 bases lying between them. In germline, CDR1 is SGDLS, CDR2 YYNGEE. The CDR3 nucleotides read TGTGCCAGCAGCGTAGGGGCAACTAATCAGCCCCAGCATTTT. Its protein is CASSVGATNQPQHF.

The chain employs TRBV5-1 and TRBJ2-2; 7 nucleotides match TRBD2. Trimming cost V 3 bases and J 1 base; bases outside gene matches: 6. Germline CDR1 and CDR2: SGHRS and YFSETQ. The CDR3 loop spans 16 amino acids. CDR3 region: CASSWLGGRNTGELFF. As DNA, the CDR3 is TGCGCCAGCAGCTGGCTGGGCGGGAGGAACACCGGGGAGCTGTTTTTT. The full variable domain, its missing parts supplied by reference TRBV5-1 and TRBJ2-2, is KAGVTQTPRYLIKTRGQQVTLSCSPISGHRSVSWYQQTPGQGLQFLFEYFSETQRNKGNFPGRFSGRQFSNSRSEMNVSTLELGDSALYLCASSWLGGRNTGELFFGEGSRLTVL.

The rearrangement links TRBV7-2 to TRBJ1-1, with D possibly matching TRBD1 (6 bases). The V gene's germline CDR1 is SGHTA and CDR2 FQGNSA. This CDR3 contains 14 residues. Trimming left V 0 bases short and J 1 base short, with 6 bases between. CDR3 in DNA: TGTGCCAGCAGCTTAGCGGACAGGAACACTGAAGCTTTCTTT. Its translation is CASSLADRNTEAFF.

Written as DNA, the CDR3 is TGTGCCAGCAGTCGGTACCGGGACCTGGGAGATTCACCCCTCCACTTT. This sequence encodes CASSRYRDLGDSPLHF. The V gene is TRBV28, the J gene TRBJ1-6, with a weak D call TRBD1 (5 bases). The CDR3 is 16 amino acids. V lost 5 bases and J lost 8, with 19 bases in between. In germline, CDR1 is MDHEN, CDR2 SYDVKM.

The CDR3 is CAISPVMGELFF. The DNA of the CDR3 is TGTGCCATCAGCCCGGTCATGGGGGAGCTGTTTTTT. The V call is TRBV10-3, the J call TRBJ2-2; D unclear. The CDR3 contains 12 residues. The germline CDR1 and CDR2 sequences are ENHRY and SYGVKD. Trimming stripped 6 bases from V and 8 bases from J, with 10 bases between.

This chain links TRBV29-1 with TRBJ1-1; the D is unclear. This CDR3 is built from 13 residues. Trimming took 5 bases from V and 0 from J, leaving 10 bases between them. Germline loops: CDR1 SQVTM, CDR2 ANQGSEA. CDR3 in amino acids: CSVIVVMNTEAFF. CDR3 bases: TGCAGCGTTATTGTGGTTATGAACACTGAAGCTTTCTTT. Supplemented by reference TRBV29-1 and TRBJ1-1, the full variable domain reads SAVISQKPSRDICQRGTSLTIQCQVDSQVTMMFWYRQQPGQSLTLIATANQGSEATYESGFVIDKFPISRPNLTFSTLTVSNMSPEDSSIYLCSVIVVMNTEAFFGQGTRLTVV.

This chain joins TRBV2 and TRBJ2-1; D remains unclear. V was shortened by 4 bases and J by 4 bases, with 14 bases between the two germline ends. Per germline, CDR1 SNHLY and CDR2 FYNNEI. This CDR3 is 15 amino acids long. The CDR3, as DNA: TGTGCCAGCAGTGTTCCGTGGCGGAATTACAATGAGCAGTTCTTC. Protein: CASSVPWRNYNEQFF.

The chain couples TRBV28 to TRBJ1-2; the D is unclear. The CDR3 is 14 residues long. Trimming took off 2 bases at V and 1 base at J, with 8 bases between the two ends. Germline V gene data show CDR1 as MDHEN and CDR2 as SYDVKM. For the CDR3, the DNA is TGTGCCAGCAGTTTAGGTTCCGATAACTATGGCTACACCTTC. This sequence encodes CASSLGSDNYGYTF.

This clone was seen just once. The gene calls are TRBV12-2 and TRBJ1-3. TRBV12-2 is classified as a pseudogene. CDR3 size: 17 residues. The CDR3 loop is CASRTRPLIDSGNTIYF. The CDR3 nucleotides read TGTGCAAGTCGCACACGGCCATTAATCGACTCTGGAAACACCATATATTTT.

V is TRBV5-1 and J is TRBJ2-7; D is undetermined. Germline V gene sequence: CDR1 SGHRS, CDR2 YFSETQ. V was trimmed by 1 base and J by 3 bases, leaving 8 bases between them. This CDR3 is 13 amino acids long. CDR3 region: CASSLTQDYEQYF. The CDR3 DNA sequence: TGCGCCAGCAGCTTGACCCAAGACTACGAGCAGTACTTC.

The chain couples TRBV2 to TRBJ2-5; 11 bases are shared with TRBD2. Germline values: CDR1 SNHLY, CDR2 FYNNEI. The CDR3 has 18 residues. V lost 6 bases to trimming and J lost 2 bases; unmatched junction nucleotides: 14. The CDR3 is CASRDSRLAGLTQETQYF. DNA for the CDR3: TGTGCCAGCAGGGATTCCCGACTAGCGGGACTTACACAAGAGACCCAGTACTTC.

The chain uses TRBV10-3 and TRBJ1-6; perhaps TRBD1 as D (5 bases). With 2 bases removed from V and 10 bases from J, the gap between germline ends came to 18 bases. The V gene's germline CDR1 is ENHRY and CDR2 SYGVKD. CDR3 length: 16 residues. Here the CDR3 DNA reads TGTGCCATCAGTGAGGGGGGAGGGTCGGTCTCATCACCCCTCCACTTT. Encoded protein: CAISEGGGSVSSPLHF.

The CDR3 is CAISESGLALETQYF. The CDR3, as DNA: TGTGCCATCAGTGAGTCGGGACTAGCACTAGAGACCCAGTACTTC. This chain connects TRBV10-3 to TRBJ2-5, with 9 nucleotides matching TRBD2. The V and J ends lost 0 bases and 4 bases, in that order; junction bases with no gene match: 3. The CDR3 totals 15 residues. Germline CDR1 reads ENHRY; CDR2 reads SYGVKD.

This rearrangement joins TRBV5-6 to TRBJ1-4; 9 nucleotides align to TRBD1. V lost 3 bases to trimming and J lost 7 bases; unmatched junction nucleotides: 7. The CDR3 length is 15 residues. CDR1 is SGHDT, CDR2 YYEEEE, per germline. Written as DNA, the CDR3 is TGTGCCAGCAGCTGGGGGACAGGGAGGGGTGAAAAACTGTTTTTT. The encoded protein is CASSWGTGRGEKLFF. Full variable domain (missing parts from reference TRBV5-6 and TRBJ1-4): DAGVTQSPTHLIKTRGQQVTLRCSPKSGHDTVSWYQQALGQGPQFIFQYYEEEERQRGNFPDRFSGHQFPNYSSELNVNALLLGDSALYLCASSWGTGRGEKLFFGSGTQLSVL.

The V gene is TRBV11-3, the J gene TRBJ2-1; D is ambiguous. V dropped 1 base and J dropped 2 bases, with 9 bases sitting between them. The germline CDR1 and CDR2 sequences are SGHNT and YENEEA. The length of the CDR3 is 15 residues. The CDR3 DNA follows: TGTGCCAGCAGCTTAGGACTGATGACCTACAATGAGCAGTTCTTC. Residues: CASSLGLMTYNEQFF.

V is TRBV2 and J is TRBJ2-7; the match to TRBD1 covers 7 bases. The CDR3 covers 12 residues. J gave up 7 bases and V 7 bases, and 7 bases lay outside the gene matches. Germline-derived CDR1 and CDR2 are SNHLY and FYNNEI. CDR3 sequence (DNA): TGTGCCAGCATGGCACAGGGGAGTGAGCAGTACTTC. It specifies CASMAQGSEQYF.

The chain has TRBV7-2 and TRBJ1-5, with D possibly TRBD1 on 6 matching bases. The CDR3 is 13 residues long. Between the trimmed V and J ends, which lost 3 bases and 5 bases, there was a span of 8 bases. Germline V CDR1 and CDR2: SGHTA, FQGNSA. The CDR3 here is CASSFRTDQPQHF. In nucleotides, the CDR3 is TGTGCCAGCAGCTTCAGGACAGATCAGCCCCAGCATTTT.

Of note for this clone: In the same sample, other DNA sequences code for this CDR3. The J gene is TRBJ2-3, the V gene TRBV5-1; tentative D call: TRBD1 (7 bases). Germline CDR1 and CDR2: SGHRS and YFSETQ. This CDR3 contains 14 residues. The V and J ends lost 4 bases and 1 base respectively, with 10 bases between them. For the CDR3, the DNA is TGCGCCAGCAGCCAGGGGGGCGGCACAGATACGCAGTATTTT. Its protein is CASSQGGGTDTQYF.

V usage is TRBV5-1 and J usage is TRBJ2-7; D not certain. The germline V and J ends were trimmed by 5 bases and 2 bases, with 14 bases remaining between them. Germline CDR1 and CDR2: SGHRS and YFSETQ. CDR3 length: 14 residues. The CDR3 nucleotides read TGCGCCAGCAGGCCGGGTGGAGCCCCCTACGAGCAGTACTTC. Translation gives CASRPGGAPYEQYF.